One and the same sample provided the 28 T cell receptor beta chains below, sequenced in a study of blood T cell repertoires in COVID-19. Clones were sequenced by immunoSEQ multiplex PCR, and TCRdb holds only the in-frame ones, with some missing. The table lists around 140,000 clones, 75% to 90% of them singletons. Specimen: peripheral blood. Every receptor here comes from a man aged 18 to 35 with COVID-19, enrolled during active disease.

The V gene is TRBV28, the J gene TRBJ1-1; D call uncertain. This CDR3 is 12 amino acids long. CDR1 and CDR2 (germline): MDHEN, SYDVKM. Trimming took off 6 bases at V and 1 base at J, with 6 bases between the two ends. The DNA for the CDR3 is TGTGCCAGCAGACTTCCGAACACTGAAGCTTTCTTT. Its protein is CASRLPNTEAFF.

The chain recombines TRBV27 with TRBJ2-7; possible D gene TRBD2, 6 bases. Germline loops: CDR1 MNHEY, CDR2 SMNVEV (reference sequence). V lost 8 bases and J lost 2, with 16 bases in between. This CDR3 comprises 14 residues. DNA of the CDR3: TGTGCCAGCGGGAGGAGCAGATTCACCTACGAGCAGTACTTC. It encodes CASGRSRFTYEQYF.

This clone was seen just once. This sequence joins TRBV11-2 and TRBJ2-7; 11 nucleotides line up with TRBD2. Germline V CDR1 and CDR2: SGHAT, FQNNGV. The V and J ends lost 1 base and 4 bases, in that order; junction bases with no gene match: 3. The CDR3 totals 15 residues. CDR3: CASSLARTSGYEQYF. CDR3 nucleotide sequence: TGTGCCAGCAGCTTAGCCAGGACTAGCGGGTACGAGCAGTACTTC.

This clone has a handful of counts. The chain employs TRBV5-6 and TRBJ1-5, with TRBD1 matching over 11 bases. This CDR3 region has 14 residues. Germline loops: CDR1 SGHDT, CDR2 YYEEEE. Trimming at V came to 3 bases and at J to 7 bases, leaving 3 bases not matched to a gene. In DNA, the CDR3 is TGTGCCAGCAGCTCCGGGACAGGGGGACAGCCCCAGCATTTT. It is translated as CASSSGTGGQPQHF.

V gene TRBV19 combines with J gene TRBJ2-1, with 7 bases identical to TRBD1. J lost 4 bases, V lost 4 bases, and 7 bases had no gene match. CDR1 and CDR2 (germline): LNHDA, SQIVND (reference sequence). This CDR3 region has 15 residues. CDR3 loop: CASSTTGRVYNEQFF. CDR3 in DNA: TGTGCCAGTAGTACGACAGGGAGAGTTTACAATGAGCAGTTCTTC.

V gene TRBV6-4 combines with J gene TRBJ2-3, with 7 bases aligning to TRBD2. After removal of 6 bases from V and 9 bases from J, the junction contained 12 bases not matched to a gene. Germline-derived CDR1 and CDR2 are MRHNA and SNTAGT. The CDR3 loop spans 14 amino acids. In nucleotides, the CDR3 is TGTGCCAGCAGACCTTGGGCGGGGCGGGGGACGCAGTATTTT. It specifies CASRPWAGRGTQYF.

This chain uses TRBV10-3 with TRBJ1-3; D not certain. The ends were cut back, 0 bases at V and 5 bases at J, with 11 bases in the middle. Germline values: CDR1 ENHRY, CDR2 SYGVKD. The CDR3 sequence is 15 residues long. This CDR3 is CAISESRSERNTIYF. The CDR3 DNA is TGTGCCATCAGTGAGTCGAGGTCAGAGCGAAACACCATATATTTT.

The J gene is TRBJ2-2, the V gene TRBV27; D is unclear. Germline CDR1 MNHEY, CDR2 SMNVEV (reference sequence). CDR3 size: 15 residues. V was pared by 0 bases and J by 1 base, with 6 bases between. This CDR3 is CASSLSLWNTGELFF. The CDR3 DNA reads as TGTGCCAGCAGTTTATCCTTATGGAACACCGGGGAGCTGTTTTTT.

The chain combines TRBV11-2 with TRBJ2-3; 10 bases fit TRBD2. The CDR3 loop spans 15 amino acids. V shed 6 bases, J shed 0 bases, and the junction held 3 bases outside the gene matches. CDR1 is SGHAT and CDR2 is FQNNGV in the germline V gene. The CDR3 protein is CASSWTSGSTDTQYF. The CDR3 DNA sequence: TGTGCCAGCAGTTGGACTAGCGGAAGCACAGATACGCAGTATTTT.

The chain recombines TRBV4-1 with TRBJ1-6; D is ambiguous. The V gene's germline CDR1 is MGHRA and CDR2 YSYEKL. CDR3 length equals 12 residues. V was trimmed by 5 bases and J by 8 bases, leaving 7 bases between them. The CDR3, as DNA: TGCGCCAGCAGCGAGGGTGATTCACCCCTCCACTTT. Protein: CASSEGDSPLHF.

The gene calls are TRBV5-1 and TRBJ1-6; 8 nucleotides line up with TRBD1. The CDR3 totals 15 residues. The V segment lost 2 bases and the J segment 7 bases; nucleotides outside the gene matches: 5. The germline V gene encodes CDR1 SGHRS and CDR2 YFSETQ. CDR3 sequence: CASSLTGGGNSPLHF. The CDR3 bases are TGCGCCAGCAGCTTAACAGGGGGAGGCAATTCACCCCTCCACTTT. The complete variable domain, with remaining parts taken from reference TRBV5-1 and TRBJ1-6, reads KAGVTQTPRYLIKTRGQQVTLSCSPISGHRSVSWYQQTPGQGLQFLFEYFSETQRNKGNFPGRFSGRQFSNSRSEMNVSTLELGDSALYLCASSLTGGGNSPLHFGNGTRLTVT.

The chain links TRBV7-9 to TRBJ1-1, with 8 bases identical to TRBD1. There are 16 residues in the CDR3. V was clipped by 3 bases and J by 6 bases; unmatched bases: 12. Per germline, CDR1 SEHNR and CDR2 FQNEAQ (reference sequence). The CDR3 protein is CASSFPGGGSRAEAFF. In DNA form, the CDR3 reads TGTGCCAGCAGCTTTCCAGGGGGCGGTTCCCGAGCTGAAGCTTTCTTT.

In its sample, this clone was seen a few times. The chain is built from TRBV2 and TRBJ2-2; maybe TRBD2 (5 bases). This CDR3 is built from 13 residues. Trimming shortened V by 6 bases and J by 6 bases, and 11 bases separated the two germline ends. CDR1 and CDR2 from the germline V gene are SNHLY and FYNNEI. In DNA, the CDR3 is TGTGCCAGCAGGACTTTGCGGGCCGGGGAGCTGTTTTTT. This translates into CASRTLRAGELFF. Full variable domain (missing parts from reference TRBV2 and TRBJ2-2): EPEVTQTPSHQVTQMGQEVILRCVPISNHLYFYWYRQILGQKVEFLVSFYNNEISEKSEIFDDQFSVERPDGSNFTLKIRSTKLEDSAMYFCASRTLRAGELFFGEGSRLTVL.

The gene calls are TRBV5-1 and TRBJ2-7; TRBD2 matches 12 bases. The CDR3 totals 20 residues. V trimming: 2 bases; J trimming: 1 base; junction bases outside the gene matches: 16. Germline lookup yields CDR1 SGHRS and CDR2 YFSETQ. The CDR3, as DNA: TGCGCCAGCAGCTTTGGAACCGTCCCCAAGACTAGCGGGAGTTCCTACGAGCAGTACTTC. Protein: CASSFGTVPKTSGSSYEQYF.

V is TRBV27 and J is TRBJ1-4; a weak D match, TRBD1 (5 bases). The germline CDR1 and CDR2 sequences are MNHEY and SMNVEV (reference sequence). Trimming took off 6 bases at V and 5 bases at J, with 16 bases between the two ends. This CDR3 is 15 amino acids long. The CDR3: CASSPVWGGNEKLFF. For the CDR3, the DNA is TGTGCCAGCAGCCCAGTGTGGGGGGGGAATGAAAAACTGTTTTTT. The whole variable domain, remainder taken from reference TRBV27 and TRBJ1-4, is EAQVTQNPRYLITVTGKKLTVTCSQNMNHEYMSWYRQDPGLGLRQIYYSMNVEVTDKGDVPEGYKVSRKEKRNFPLILESPSPNQTSLYFCASSPVWGGNEKLFFGSGTQLSVL.

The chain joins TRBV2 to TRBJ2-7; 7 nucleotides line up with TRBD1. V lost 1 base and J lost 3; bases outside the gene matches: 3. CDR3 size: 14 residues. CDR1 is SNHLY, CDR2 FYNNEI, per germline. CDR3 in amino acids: CASSEEGQLYEQYF. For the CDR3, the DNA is TGTGCCAGCAGTGAAGAGGGACAGCTCTACGAGCAGTACTTC. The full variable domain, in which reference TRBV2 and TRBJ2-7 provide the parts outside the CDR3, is EPEVTQTPSHQVTQMGQEVILRCVPISNHLYFYWYRQILGQKVEFLVSFYNNEISEKSEIFDDQFSVERPDGSNFTLKIRSTKLEDSAMYFCASSEEGQLYEQYFGPGTRLTVT.

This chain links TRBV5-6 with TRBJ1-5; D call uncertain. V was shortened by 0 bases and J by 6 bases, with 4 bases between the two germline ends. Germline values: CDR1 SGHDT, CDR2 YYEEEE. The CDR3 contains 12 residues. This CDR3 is CASSLGSQPQHF. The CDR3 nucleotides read TGTGCCAGCAGCTTGGGGAGTCAGCCCCAGCATTTT.

The CDR3 DNA is TGTGCCTGGAGTTTCCTAGCGGGAGCAGATACGCAGTATTTT. It codes for CAWSFLAGADTQYF. This chain uses TRBV30 with TRBJ2-3; 10 bases line up with TRBD2. CDR1 and CDR2 from the germline V gene are GTSNPN and SVGIG (reference sequence). Losses at the gene ends were 2 bases for V and 4 bases for J; bases not matched to a gene: 3. The CDR3 covers 14 residues.

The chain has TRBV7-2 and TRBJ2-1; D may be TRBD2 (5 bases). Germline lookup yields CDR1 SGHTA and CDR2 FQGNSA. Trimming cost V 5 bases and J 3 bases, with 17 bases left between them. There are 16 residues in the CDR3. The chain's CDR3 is CASSKLPAGVYNEQFF. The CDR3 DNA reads TGTGCCAGCAGCAAATTGCCGGCGGGCGTCTACAATGAGCAGTTCTTC.

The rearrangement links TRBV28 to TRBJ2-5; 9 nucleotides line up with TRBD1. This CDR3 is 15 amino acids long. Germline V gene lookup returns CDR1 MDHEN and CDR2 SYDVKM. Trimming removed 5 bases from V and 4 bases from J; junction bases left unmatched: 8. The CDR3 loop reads CASSTRDRVGETQYF. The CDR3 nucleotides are TGTGCCAGCAGTACCCGGGACAGGGTCGGAGAGACCCAGTACTTC.

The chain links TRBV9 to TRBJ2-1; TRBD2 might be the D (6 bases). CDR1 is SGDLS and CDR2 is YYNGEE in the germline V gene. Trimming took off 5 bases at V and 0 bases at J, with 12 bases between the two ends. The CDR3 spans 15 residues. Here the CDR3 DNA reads TGTGCCAGCAGTGCGGACTACAGCTCCTACAATGAGCAGTTCTTC. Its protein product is CASSADYSSYNEQFF.

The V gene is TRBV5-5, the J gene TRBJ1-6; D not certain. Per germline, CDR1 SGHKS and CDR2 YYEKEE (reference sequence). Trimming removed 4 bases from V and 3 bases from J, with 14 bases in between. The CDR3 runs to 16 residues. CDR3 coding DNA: TGTGCCAGCAGCCAGACCGGGGAGCACTATAATTCACCCCTCCACTTT. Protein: CASSQTGEHYNSPLHF.

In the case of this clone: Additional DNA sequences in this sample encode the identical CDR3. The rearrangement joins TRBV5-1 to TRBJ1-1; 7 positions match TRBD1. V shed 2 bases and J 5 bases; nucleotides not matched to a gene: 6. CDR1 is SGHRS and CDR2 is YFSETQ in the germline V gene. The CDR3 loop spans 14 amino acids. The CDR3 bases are TGCGCCAGCAGCTTAGAGGGGGCTAGGACTGAAGCTTTCTTT. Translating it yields CASSLEGARTEAFF.

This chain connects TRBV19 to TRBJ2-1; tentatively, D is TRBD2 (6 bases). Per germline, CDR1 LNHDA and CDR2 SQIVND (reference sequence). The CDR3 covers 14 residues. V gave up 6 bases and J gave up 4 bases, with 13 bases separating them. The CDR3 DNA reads TGTGCCAGTAGGGTAGCGGCCATTTACAATGAGCAGTTCTTC. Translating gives CASRVAAIYNEQFF.

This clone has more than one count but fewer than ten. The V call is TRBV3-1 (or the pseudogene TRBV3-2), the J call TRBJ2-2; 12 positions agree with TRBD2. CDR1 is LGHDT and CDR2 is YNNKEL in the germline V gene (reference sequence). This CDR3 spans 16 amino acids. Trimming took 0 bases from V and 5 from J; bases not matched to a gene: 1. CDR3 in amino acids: CASSQETSGRTGELFF. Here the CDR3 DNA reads TGTGCCAGCAGCCAAGAGACTAGCGGGAGAACCGGGGAGCTGTTTTTT.

CDR3 protein: CAWGAGTAGNTIYF. For the CDR3, the DNA is TGTGCCTGGGGAGCAGGGACTGCTGGAAACACCATATATTTT. The J gene is TRBJ1-3, the V gene TRBV30; D perhaps matches TRBD1 (5 bases). The CDR3 runs 14 residues. The V and J ends lost 5 bases and 2 bases respectively, with 13 bases between them. Germline-derived CDR1 and CDR2 are GTSNPN and SVGIG (reference sequence). The full variable domain, with the rest looked up from reference TRBV30 and TRBJ1-3, is SQTIHQWPATLVQPVGSPLSLECTVEGTSNPNLYWYRQAAGRGLQLLFYSVGIGQISSEVPQNLSASRPQDRQFILSSKKLLLSDSGFYLCAWGAGTAGNTIYFGEGSWLTVV.

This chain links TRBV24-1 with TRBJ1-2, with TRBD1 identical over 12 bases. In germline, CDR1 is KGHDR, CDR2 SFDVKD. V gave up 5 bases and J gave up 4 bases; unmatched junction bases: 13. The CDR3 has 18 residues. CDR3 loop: CATSGPTGTGGDVYGYTF. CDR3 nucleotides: TGTGCCACCAGTGGACCGACCGGGACAGGGGGCGACGTCTATGGCTACACCTTC.

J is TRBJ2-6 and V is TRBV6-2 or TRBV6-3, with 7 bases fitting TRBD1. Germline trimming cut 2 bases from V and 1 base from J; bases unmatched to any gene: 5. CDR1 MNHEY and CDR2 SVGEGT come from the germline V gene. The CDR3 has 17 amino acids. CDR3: CASSYTDRASGANVLTF. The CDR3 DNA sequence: TGTGCCAGCAGTTACACTGACAGGGCTTCTGGGGCCAACGTCCTGACTTTC.